This TCR beta chain was sequenced during a study of blood T cell dynamics during melanoma immunotherapy. Study results and caveats: At W3, later disease-control patients showed bifurcated PBMC repertoire changes, unlike progressors.

With regard to this clone: Its specificity is not known.

Every bulk PBMC sample received the same 350 ng of DNA. Sequencing used immunoSEQ multiplex PCR; TCRdb keeps in-frame clones, though not all of them. The sample has 13,000 to 15,000 clones, 85% to 90% seen once; the top ten hold around 6%. Time point specified: pre-treatment baseline. Prior systemic cancer therapy, immunosuppressant use and other active malignancies excluded patients. The source is a human donor with melanoma. Source: blood, taken from a patient treated with checkpoint blockade.

The CDR3 coding sequence is TGTGCCAGCAGTTACTCGCGGACTGAAGCTTTCTTT. Protein sequence: CASSYSRTEAFF. The chain uses TRBV6-6 and TRBJ1-1; D uncertain. V was shortened by 0 bases and J by 5 bases, with 4 bases between the two germline ends. The CDR3 is made up of 12 amino acids. Per the germline V gene, CDR1 is MNHNY and CDR2 is SVGAGI (reference sequence).